What follows are 6 T cell receptor beta chains derived from one specimen sequenced in a study of T-cell reconstitution after alpha-beta-depleted transplantation in children. Molecular barcoding with unique molecular identifiers was used for the TCRbeta library. One entry per CDR3 protein, called by TCRdb with MiXCR from the PCR reads. The sample holds 400,000 to 450,000 distinct CDR3 sequences; approximately 42% are singletons and the top ten take 25% to 30%. The starting material was PBMCs, obtained before TCRalphabeta/CD19-depleted stem cell transplant. These receptors originate from a girl aged 2-9 years with aplastic anemia, due to receive a stem cell transplant.

The chain carries TRBV20-1 and TRBJ2-7, with D uncertain. V was shortened by 3 bases and J by 4 bases, with 10 bases between the two germline ends. From germline, CDR1 is DFQATT and CDR2 SNEGSKA (reference sequence). CDR3 length: 12 residues. The CDR3, as DNA: TGCAGTGCTAGCGGAGAACGGTACGAGCAGTACTTC. Amino acid sequence: CSASGERYEQYF.

The chain couples TRBV20-1 to TRBJ2-1, with TRBD2 identical over 12 bases. The germline V gene has CDR1 DFQATT and CDR2 SNEGSKA (reference sequence). The CDR3 has 15 residues. The ends lost 0 bases at V and 8 bases at J; junction bases unmatched: 5. CDR3 coding DNA: TGCAGTGCTAGAGACCTAGCGGGGGGGCCCCATGAGCAGTTCTTC. Its protein is CSARDLAGGPHEQFF.

This clonotype was detected only a few times. The V and J genes are TRBV7-2 and TRBJ1-1; 9 nucleotides agree with TRBD1. Trimming at V came to 5 bases and at J to 1 base, leaving 8 bases not matched to a gene. This CDR3 region has 16 residues. CDR1 SGHTA and CDR2 FQGNSA come from the germline V gene. CDR3 sequence (DNA): TGTGCCAGCAGCGCGCGCCCACAGGGGGCGAACACTGAAGCTTTCTTT. Translated: CASSARPQGANTEAFF.

The chain combines TRBV19 with TRBJ2-1; D uncertain. CDR3 length equals 12 residues. Germline V gene lookup returns CDR1 LNHDA and CDR2 SQIVND (reference sequence). The germline V and J ends were trimmed by 6 bases and 8 bases, with 11 bases remaining between them. CDR3 coding DNA: TGTGCCAGTAGCAATGGGCGTTATGAGCAGTTCTTC. It specifies CASSNGRYEQFF.

This clonotype was seen at least ten times. The chain joins TRBV7-9 to TRBJ2-5; 13 bases map to TRBD2. V lost 5 bases to trimming and J lost 2 bases; unmatched junction nucleotides: 5. Looked up from germline, CDR1 is SEHNR and CDR2 is FQNEAQ (reference sequence). CDR3 length equals 16 residues. DNA for the CDR3: TGTGCCAGCAGCCCCCCGGGACTAGCGGGACAAGAGACCCAGTACTTC. Translation gives CASSPPGLAGQETQYF.

The chain combines TRBV20-1 with TRBJ1-4; D is unclear. The germline V and J ends were trimmed by 6 bases and 2 bases, with 13 bases remaining between them. The CDR3 runs to 14 residues. From germline, CDR1 is DFQATT and CDR2 SNEGSKA (reference sequence). In DNA form, the CDR3 reads TGCAGTGCCGCGTCCCGATCGACTAATGAAAAACTGTTTTTT. This translates into CSAASRSTNEKLFF.